This TCR beta chain was retrieved from a study of cytomegalovirus exposure and HLA in healthy donors. Concerning this clone: The target antigen is unknown.

Study observations and caveats: Most TCR sequences were uncommon, yet certain public TCRs appeared in many donors. TCR association rates varied by HLA locus in a later analysis, with DRB1 highest and HLA-C lowest. Analysis was carried out at a later point, and it linked a missense DCLRE1C variant to TCR beta V- and J-gene trimming. TCR beta chains numbering roughly 150 were designated cytomegalovirus-associated.

60 Vbeta and 13 Jbeta primers were used in PCR. Here immunoSEQ multiplex PCR was the method, and the copy in TCRdb shows in-frame clones only, minus some. Of under 30,000 clones in the sample, approximately 79% are singletons; the top ten hold around 4.5%. The sample comprised PBMCs. The TCR comes from a male donor in good health and CMV-seronegative.

This CDR3 is CASRKAGGTDTQYF. Written as DNA, the CDR3 is TGTGCCAGCAGAAAAGCGGGGGGGACAGATACGCAGTATTTT. The chain recombines TRBV7-2 with TRBJ2-3; TRBD2 aligns across 10 bases. CDR1 is SGHTA, CDR2 FQGNSA, per germline. This CDR3 has 14 amino acids. After removal of 6 bases from V and 3 bases from J, the junction contained 3 bases not matched to a gene.